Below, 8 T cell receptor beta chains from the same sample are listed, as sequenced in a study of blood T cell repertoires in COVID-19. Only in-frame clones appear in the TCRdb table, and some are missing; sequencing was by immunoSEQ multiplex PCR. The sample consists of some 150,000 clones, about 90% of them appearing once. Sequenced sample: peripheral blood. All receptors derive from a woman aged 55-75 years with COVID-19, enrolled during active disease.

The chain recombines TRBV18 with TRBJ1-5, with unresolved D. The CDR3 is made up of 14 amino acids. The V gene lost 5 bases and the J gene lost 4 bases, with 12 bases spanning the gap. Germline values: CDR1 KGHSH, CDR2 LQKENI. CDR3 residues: CASSVSPGNQPQHF. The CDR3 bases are TGTGCCAGCTCAGTTTCCCCGGGTAATCAGCCCCAGCATTTT.

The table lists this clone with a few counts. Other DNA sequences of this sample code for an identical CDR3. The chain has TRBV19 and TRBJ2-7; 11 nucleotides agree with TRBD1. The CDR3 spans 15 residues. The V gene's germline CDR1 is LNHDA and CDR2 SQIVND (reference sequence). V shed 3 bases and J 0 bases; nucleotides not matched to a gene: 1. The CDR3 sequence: CASSIGTGGSYEQYF. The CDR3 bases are TGTGCCAGTAGTATTGGGACAGGGGGCTCCTACGAGCAGTACTTC.

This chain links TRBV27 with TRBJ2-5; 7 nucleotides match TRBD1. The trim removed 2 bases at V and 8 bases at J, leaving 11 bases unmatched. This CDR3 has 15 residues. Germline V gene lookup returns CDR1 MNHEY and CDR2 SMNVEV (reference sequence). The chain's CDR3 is CASSLVSGQGVTQYF. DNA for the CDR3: TGTGCCAGCAGTTTAGTCTCTGGGCAGGGGGTCACCCAGTACTTC.

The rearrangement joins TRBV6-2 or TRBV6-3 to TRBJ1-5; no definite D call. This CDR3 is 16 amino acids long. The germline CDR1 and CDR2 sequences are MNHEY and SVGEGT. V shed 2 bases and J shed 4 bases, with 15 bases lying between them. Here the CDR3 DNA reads TGTGCCAGCAGTTACGGTCATAACGTCGAGAATCAGCCCCAGCATTTT. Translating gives CASSYGHNVENQPQHF.

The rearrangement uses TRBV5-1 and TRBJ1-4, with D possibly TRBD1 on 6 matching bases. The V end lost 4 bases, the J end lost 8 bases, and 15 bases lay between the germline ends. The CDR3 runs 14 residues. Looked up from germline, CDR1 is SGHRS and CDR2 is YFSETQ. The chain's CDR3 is CASSTDRPGEKLFF. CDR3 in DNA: TGCGCCAGCAGCACAGACAGGCCAGGGGAAAAACTGTTTTTT.

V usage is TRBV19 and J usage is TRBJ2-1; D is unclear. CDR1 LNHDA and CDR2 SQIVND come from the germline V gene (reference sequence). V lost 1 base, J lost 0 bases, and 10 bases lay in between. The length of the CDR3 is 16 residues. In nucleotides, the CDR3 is TGTGCCAGTAGTATAGGGCACCGAAGCTCCTACAATGAGCAGTTCTTC. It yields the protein CASSIGHRSSYNEQFF.

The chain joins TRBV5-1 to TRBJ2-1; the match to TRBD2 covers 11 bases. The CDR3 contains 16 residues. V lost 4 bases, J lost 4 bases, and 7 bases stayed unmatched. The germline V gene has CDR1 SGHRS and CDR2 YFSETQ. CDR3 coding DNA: TGCGCCAGCAGCCGTGGGGGACTAGCGGAATACAATGAGCAGTTCTTC. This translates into CASSRGGLAEYNEQFF. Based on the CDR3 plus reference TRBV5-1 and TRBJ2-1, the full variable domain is KAGVTQTPRYLIKTRGQQVTLSCSPISGHRSVSWYQQTPGQGLQFLFEYFSETQRNKGNFPGRFSGRQFSNSRSEMNVSTLELGDSALYLCASSRGGLAEYNEQFFGPGTRLTVL.

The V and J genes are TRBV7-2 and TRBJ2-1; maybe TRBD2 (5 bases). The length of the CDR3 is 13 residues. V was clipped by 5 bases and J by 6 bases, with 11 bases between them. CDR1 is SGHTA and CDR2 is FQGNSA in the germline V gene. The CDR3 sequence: CASSNTLGNEQFF. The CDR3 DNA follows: TGTGCCAGCAGCAATACACTAGGCAATGAGCAGTTCTTC.